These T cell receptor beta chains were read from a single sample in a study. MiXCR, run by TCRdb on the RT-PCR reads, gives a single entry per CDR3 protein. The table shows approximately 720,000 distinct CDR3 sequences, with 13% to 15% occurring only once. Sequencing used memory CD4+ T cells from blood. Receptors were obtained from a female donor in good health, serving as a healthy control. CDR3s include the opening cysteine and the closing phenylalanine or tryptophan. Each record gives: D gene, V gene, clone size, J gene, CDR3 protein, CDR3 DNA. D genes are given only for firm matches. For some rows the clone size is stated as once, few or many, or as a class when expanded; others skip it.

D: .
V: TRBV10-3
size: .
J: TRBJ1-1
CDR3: CAISESREAEAFF
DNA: TGTGCCATCAGTGAGTCGAGGGAAGCTGAAGCTTTCTTT

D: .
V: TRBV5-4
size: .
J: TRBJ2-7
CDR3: CASSLGGSAAYEQYF
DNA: TGTGCCAGCAGCTTGGGGGGTAGCGCCGCCTACGAGCAGTACTTC

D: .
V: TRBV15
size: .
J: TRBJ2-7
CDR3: CATSRPPGRAPDEQYF
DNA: TGTGCCACCAGCAGACCTCCGGGTAGGGCCCCTGACGAGCAGTACTTC

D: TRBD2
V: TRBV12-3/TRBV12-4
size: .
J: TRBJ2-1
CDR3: CASSRSGGDYNEQFF
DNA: TGTGCCAGCAGCCGAAGCGGGGGGGATTACAATGAGCAGTTCTTC

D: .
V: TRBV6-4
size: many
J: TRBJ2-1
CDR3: CASSDSGGSEQFF
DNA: TGTGCCAGCAGTGACTCAGGAGGGAGTGAGCAGTTCTTC

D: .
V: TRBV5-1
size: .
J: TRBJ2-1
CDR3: CASSFYQGYNEQFF
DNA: TGCGCCAGCAGCTTCTACCAGGGATACAATGAGCAGTTCTTC

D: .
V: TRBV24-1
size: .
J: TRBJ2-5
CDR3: CATSDLSGARETQYF
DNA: TGTGCCACCAGTGATTTGTCCGGGGCCCGAGAGACCCAGTACTTC

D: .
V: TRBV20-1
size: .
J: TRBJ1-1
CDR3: CSAGQMGGEIEAFF
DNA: TGCAGTGCTGGCCAGATGGGGGGAGAAATTGAAGCTTTCTTT

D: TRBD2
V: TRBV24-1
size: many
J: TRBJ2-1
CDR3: CATSDPGLAGMRSNEQFF
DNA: TGTGCCACCAGTGACCCGGGACTAGCGGGTATGAGGTCGAATGAGCAGTTCTTC

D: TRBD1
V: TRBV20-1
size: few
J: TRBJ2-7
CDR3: CSARDPRQGAFSEQYF
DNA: TGCAGTGCTAGAGATCCGAGACAGGGGGCTTTCTCCGAGCAGTACTTC

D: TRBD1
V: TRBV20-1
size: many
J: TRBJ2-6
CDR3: CSATDRAGANVLTF
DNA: TGCAGTGCTACGGACAGGGCTGGGGCCAACGTCCTGACTTTC

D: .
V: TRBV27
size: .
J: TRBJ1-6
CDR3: CASSSGSWSNSPLHF
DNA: TGTGCCAGCAGTTCGGGCAGCTGGAGTAATTCACCCCTCCACTTT

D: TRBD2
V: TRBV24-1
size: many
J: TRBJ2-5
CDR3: CATSGQGGETQYF
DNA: TGTGCCACCAGTGGCCAGGGAGGGGAGACCCAGTACTTC

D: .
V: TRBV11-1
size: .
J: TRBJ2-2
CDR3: CASSQGGQTGELFF
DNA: TGTGCCAGCAGTCAGGGGGGACAGACCGGGGAGCTGTTTTTT

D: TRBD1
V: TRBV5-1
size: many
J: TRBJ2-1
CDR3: CANMSHKDRVVEQFF
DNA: TGCGCCAACATGTCCCATAAGGACAGGGTGGTTGAGCAGTTCTTC

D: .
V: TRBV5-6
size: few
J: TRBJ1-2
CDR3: CASSKDGLTSNYGYTF
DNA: TGTGCCAGCAGCAAGGACGGGCTTACCTCCAACTATGGCTACACCTTC

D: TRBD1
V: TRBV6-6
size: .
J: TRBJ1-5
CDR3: CASSKTGGEDQPQHF
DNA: TGTGCCAGCAGCAAGACAGGGGGCGAAGATCAGCCCCAGCATTTT

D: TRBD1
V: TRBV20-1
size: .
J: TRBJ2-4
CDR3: CSAVNSGTGVGNIKYF
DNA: TGCAGTGCTGTAAATTCCGGGACAGGGGTAGGAAACATTAAGTACTTC

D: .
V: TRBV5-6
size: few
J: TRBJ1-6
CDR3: CASSFFMLLDGLNSPLHF
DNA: TGTGCCAGCAGCTTTTTTATGTTATTGGACGGCCTTAATTCACCCCTCCACTTT

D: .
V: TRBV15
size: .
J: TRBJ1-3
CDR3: CATREGRNTIYF
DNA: TGTGCCACCAGAGAGGGACGAAACACCATATATTTT

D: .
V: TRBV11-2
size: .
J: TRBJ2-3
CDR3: CASHPRASTDTQYF
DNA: TGTGCCAGCCACCCCCGGGCTAGCACAGATACGCAGTATTTT

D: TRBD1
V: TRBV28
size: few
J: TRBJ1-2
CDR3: CASSTTGSGYGYTF
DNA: TGTGCCAGCAGCACGACAGGGAGTGGCTATGGCTACACCTTC

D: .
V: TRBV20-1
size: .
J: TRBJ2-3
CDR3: CSVGGTVYTDTQYF
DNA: TGCAGTGTTGGCGGGACAGTATACACAGATACGCAGTATTTT

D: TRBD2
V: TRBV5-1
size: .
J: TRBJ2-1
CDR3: CASSVLGREIHNEQFF
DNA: TGCGCCAGCAGCGTTCTGGGGCGGGAGATCCACAATGAGCAGTTCTTC

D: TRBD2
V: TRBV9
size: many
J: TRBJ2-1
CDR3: CASSVASGYYNEQFF
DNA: TGTGCCAGCAGCGTAGCTAGCGGATACTACAATGAGCAGTTCTTC

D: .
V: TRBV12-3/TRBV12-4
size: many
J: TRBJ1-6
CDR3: CASSWLVADGPPLHF
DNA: TGTGCCAGCAGTTGGCTGGTGGCAGATGGGCCACCCCTCCACTTT

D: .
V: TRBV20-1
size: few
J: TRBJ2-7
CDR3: CSASLAGTYEQYF
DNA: TGCAGTGCTAGTTTGGCCGGGACCTACGAGCAGTACTTC

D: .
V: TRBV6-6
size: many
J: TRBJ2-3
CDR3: CASSSHTDTQYF
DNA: TGTGCCAGCAGCAGCCACACAGATACGCAGTATTTT

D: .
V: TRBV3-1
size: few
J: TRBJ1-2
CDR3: CASRRAGPGGYTF
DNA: TGTGCCAGCAGGAGGGCAGGGCCTGGTGGCTACACCTTC

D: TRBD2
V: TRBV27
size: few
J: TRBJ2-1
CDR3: CASSNGRGGNEQFF
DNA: TGTGCCAGCTCGAACGGGAGGGGGGGAAATGAGCAGTTCTTC

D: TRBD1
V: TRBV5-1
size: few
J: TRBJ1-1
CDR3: CASSDQGGWTEAFF
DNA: TGCGCCAGCAGCGATCAGGGGGGATGGACTGAAGCTTTCTTT

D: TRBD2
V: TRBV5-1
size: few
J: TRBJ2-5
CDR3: CASSSLAGGLQETQYF
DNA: TGCGCCAGCAGTTCTTTAGCGGGGGGGTTACAAGAGACCCAGTACTTC

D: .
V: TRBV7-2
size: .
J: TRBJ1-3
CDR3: CASSSARGNTIYF
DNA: TGTGCCAGCAGCTCCGCCCGAGGAAACACCATATATTTT

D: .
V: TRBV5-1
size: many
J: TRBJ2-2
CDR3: CASSLAPDPTGELFF
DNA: TGCGCCAGCAGCTTGGCGCCCGACCCCACCGGGGAGCTGTTTTTT

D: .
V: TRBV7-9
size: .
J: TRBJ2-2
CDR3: CASSSGPTINTGELFF
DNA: TGTGCCAGCAGCTCCGGGCCGACCATTAACACCGGGGAGCTGTTTTTT

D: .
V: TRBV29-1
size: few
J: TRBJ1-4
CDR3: CSVARDGATNEKLFF
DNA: TGCAGCGTTGCCCGGGACGGCGCAACTAATGAAAAACTGTTTTTT

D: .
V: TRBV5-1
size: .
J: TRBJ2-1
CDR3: CASSRPPRNEQFF
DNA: TGCGCCAGCAGCCGCCCCCCCCGCAATGAGCAGTTCTTC

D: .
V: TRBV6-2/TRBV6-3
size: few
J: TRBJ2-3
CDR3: CASSYGASSWENTQYF
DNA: TGTGCCAGCAGTTACGGGGCTTCCTCGTGGGAAAATACGCAGTATTTT

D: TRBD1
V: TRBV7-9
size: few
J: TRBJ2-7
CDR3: CASSPLDRGEQYF
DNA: TGTGCCAGCAGCCCTTTGGACAGGGGTGAGCAGTACTTC

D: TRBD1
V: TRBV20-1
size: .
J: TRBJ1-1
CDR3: CSAPDRGVDEAFF
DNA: TGCAGTGCTCCGGACAGGGGAGTAGATGAAGCTTTCTTT

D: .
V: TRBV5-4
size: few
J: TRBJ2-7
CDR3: CASSLVGASEQYF
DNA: TGTGCCAGCAGCCTCGTGGGGGCCTCCGAGCAGTACTTC

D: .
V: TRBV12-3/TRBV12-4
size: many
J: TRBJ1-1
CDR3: CASSPGRYTEAFF
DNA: TGTGCCAGCAGTCCCGGGCGTTACACTGAAGCTTTCTTT

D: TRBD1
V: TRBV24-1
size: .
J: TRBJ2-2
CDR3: CASGGTGDTGELFF
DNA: TGTGCCAGCGGGGGGACAGGGGACACCGGGGAGCTGTTTTTT

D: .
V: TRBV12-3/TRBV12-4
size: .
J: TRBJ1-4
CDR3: CASRPGLGTEKLFF
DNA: TGTGCCAGCAGACCCGGACTAGGGACTGAAAAACTGTTTTTT

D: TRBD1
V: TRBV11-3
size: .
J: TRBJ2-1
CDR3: CASSWGQLNNEQFF
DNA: TGTGCCAGCAGCTGGGGACAGCTCAACAATGAGCAGTTCTTC

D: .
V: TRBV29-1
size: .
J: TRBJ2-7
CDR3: CSVEVPPPRGSYEQYF
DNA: TGCAGCGTTGAAGTCCCCCCCCCAAGGGGTTCCTACGAGCAGTACTTC

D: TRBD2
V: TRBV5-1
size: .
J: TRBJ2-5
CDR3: CASSGGLVVGETQYF
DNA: TGCGCCAGCAGCGGGGGACTAGTAGTCGGAGAGACCCAGTACTTC

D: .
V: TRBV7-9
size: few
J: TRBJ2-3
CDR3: CASSNVGNGDTQYF
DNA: TGTGCCAGCAGTAATGTGGGAAATGGAGATACGCAGTATTTT

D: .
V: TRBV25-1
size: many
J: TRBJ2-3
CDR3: CASSEPGLSSTDTQYF
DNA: TGTGCCAGCAGTGAACCCGGACTGAGTAGCACAGATACGCAGTATTTT

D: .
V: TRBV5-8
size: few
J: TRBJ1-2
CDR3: CASSLLVTDANYGYTF
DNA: TGTGCCAGCAGCTTGCTTGTTACCGACGCTAACTATGGCTACACCTTC

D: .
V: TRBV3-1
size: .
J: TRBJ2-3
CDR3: CASRRSDTQYF
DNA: TGTGCCAGCAGGAGGTCAGATACGCAGTATTTT

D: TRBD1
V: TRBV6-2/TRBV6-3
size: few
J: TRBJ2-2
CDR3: CASSPRGRGTGELFF
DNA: TGTGCCAGCAGTCCAAGGGGGCGAGGCACCGGGGAGCTGTTTTTT

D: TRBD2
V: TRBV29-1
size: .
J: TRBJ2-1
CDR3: CSVEFGGSRNEQFF
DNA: TGCAGCGTTGAATTTGGCGGGAGTAGGAATGAGCAGTTCTTC

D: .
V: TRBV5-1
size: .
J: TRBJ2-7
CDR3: CASSDRGGDEQYF
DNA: TGCGCCAGCAGCGATAGGGGGGGCGACGAGCAGTACTTC

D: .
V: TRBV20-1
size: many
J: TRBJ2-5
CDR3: CSARDGRLRETQYF
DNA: TGCAGTGCTAGAGATGGGCGTTTACGGGAGACCCAGTACTTC

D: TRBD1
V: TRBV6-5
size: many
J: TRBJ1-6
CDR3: CASTLGQGRPLHF
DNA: TGTGCCAGCACCCTAGGACAGGGGAGACCCCTCCACTTT

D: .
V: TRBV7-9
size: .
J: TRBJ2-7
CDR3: CASSLSTGGTYSYEQYF
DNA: TGTGCCAGCAGTTTATCAACCGGGGGGACATACTCCTACGAGCAGTACTTC